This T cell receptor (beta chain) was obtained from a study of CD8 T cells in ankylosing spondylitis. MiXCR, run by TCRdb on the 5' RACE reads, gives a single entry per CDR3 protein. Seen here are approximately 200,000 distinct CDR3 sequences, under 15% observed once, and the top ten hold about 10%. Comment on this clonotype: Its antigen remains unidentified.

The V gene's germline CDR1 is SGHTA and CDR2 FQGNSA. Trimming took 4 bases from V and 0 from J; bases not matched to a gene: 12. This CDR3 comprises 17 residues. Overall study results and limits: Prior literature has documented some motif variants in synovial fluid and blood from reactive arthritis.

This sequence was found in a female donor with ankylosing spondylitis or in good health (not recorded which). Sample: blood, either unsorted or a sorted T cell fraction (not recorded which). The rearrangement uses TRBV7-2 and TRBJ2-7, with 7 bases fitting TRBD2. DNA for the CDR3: TGTGCCAGCAGCTCTCCGACGACTAGCCGGTCCTCCTACGAGCAGTACTTC. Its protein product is CASSSPTTSRSSYEQYF.